The following is a T cell receptor (beta chain) sequence with its context. This receptor's antigen is unknown. No base-level quality is on record; no much larger clone is a single base apart. In light of the paper, this sample's time point label describes: cycle 1 day 1 (C1D1), immediately before nivolumab initiation. Relapse after autologous stem cell transplantation had occurred in all trial patients, and cohorts A, B and C were distinguished by prior brentuximab vedotin exposure. A Miltenyi CD4+ T cell isolation kit was used for magnetic negative selection to purify CD4+ T cells from thawed PBMCs. The trial cohort was composed of over 50 patients with relapsed/refractory classical Hodgkin lymphoma, for whom complete response, partial response or progressive disease was recorded as best overall response. Single-agent nivolumab was administered to trial patients in the multi-cohort phase II CheckMate 205 trial. Best overall response was determined by an independent review committee according to the 2007 International Working Group response criteria. Trial PBMCs were collected immediately before nivolumab initiation (C1D1) and during therapy at cycle 2 day 1 and cycle 4 day 1. After peripheral blood was drawn into 8 mL Vacutainer Cell Preparation Tubes, PBMCs were isolated by centrifugation and then cryopreserved. Purified CD4+ and CD8+ fractions were generated only in cases for which an additional PBMC sample was available. Magnetically labelled cells were removed on LS columns in a quadroMACS separator, and the flow-through was collected as the purified fraction.

From V the trimming removes 4 bases and from J it removes 3 bases, while the gene matches leave 7 bases of the junction unaccounted for. The CDR3 spans 16 residues, from the cysteine through the phenylalanine. Left in the record is the CDR3 DNA by itself, 48 bases read in frame from the first base. From a lookup of the germline V gene, CDR1 and CDR2 are SGHDT and YYEEEE. The Qiagen DNeasy kit was used to extract genomic DNA from unsorted PBMCs and from the negatively selected CD4+ and CD8+ fractions. Amplification of TCR beta CDR3 regions was done by immunoSEQ multiplex PCR with primers that anneal to V and J segments. Amplification bias was minimized using a synthetic immune receptor repertoire, and residual bias was removed computationally after sequencing. Processing in the source paper ran as follows. Repertoire diversity was quantified as the Shannon entropy index using custom Python scripts. The unsorted, CD4+ and CD8+ repertoires were each analyzed separately, with the exception of combined analyses, where CD4+ and CD8+ sequences were merged in silico. Clonal expansion was defined as a frequency increase of at least 2-fold after treatment compared with C1D1, and clones undetected at baseline were assigned a pseudocount of 0.5. Singleton clones were defined as clones with 0 or 1 copy at C1D1, and non-singleton clones were defined as clones with 2 or more copies. Clones expanded in unsorted samples were assigned a CD4+, CD8+ or unknown annotation through matching of protein sequences in sorted samples from the same patient. Wilcoxon tests on paired samples were used to test diversity changes from C1D1 to C4D1. The immuneACCESS repertoire file appears here via TCRdb, limited to in-frame rearrangements. These files lack a portion of the clones; in checked studies, under half of the deficit traces to unresolved V genes, and the cause of the others is not known. The V and J calls and the clone size are those of that table, but D and trimming were determined from the DNA. Here the sample has about 12,000 clones; 65% to 85% occur a single time. Around 1.6% of the sample rests with the top ten.

The data were taken from a study of PD-1 blockade in classical Hodgkin lymphoma (dated by TCRdb to between 2020 and 2021). With respect to the entire study: Nivolumab dosing was 3 mg/kg intravenously every 2 weeks, continuing until either disease progression or unacceptable toxicity. A peripheral blood immune signature of response to PD-1 blockade in classical Hodgkin lymphoma was defined using TCR beta sequencing and CyTOF.

The paper as a whole reports these results and caveats: Among trial patients, those achieving complete response had baseline diversity similar to that of newly diagnosed patients, while diversity was significantly lower in partial responders and progressors. Lower diversity was seen in patients whose nivolumab began less than 1 year after ASCT, and these patients were left out of later analyses so that immune reconstitution would not confound the results. A significant rise by C4D1 was seen in CD4+ but not CD8+ TCR diversity (p=0.0027 vs p=0.16), with the rise being most apparent in complete responders (p=0.02). Baseline TCR diversity was reported to be lower in newly diagnosed patients than in healthy donors and to be lower still in relapsed/refractory patients. Only a single clinical trial cohort was studied, and what caused the repertoire differences, possibly disease activity or prior therapy, remained undefined.

The chain links TRBV5-6 with TRBJ2-2; the central 9 bases match TRBD2. The sample here was CD4+ T cells from blood, taken at baseline. This receptor was identified in a human donor with classical Hodgkin lymphoma. The DNA sequence is TGTGCCAGCAGCAAACTAGCGGGTGACGACACCGGGGAGCTGTTTTTT. Protein translation: CASSKLAGDDTGELFF.